A selection of T cell receptor beta chains follows, all from one sample in a study of blood T cells in healthy people across ages. TCRdb re-analysed the 5' RACE reads in MiXCR, keeping a single row per CDR3 protein. Of about 1,600,000 distinct CDR3 sequences detected, approximately 40% appear once; the ten largest clones hold less than 8%. The sample taken for sequencing was blood. The origin of the receptors is a woman between 18 and 30 years old in good health. CDR3s include the opening cysteine and the closing phenylalanine or tryptophan. A D gene is named only where the DNA matches it firmly. Clone size is not always given. Where it is, it says once, few, many or a class for expanded clones.

d_call j_call clone_size v_call cdr3_aa cdr3_nt
- TRBJ2-1 - TRBV6-1 CASSGGRSGNEQFF TGTGCCAGCAGTGGGGGGCGGAGTGGGAATGAGCAGTTCTTC
- TRBJ2-3 - TRBV10-3 CATMGSQSSTDTQYF TGTGCCACCATGGGGTCCCAGTCTAGCACAGATACGCAGTATTTT
TRBD1 TRBJ2-3 - TRBV5-1 CASSLRQGARDTQYF TGCGCCAGCAGCTTGCGGCAGGGGGCGAGAGATACGCAGTATTTT
- TRBJ2-5 - TRBV6-1 CASSDNWAETQYF TGTGCCAGCAGTGACAATTGGGCGGAGACCCAGTACTTC
- TRBJ2-3 - TRBV20-1 CGARDVYNPLTDTQYF TGCGGTGCTAGAGACGTATATAACCCCCTCACAGATACGCAGTATTTT
TRBD2 TRBJ2-1 few TRBV18 CASSPRASGSYNEQFF TGTGCCAGCTCACCACGTGCTAGCGGGAGCTACAATGAGCAGTTCTTC
TRBD2 TRBJ2-3 - TRBV7-2 CASSFSARGGTDTQYF TGTGCCAGCAGCTTCTCGGCGCGGGGGGGCACAGATACGCAGTATTTT
- TRBJ1-5 few TRBV6-6 CASSLEGLSNQPQHF TGTGCCAGCAGTCTCGAGGGGCTTAGCAATCAGCCCCAGCATTTT
- TRBJ2-5 - TRBV4-1 CASSARSGETQYF TGCGCCAGCAGCGCCAGATCGGGGGAGACCCAGTACTTC
- TRBJ2-7 few TRBV20-1 CSASGRTNYEQYF TGCAGTGCTAGCGGACGGACCAATTACGAGCAGTACTTC
TRBD2 TRBJ2-3 few TRBV27 CASGWTSGDTQYF TGTGCCAGCGGGTGGACTAGCGGGGATACGCAGTATTTT
TRBD2 TRBJ2-7 - TRBV11-2 CASSLGGGRRYNEQYF TGTGCCAGCAGCTTAGGGGGCGGGAGGCGGTACAATGAGCAGTACTTC
TRBD1 TRBJ1-1 - TRBV19 CASTEGARTEAFF TGTGCCAGTACAGAGGGGGCTCGGACTGAAGCTTTCTTT
TRBD1 TRBJ2-7 - TRBV12-3/TRBV12-4 CASSLAQGQLNEQYF TGTGCCAGCAGTTTAGCACAGGGGCAGCTCAATGAGCAGTACTTC
- TRBJ1-4 - TRBV6-6 CASSYRSGAPTNEKLFF TGTGCCAGCAGTTACCGCTCCGGGGCCCCAACTAATGAAAAACTGTTTTTT
- TRBJ2-7 - TRBV24-1 CASSDLKGSEQYF TGTGCCTCCAGTGATTTGAAGGGTTCCGAGCAGTACTTC
TRBD2 TRBJ2-2 - TRBV7-9 CASSLFAGGANTGELFF TGTGCCAGCAGCTTATTTGCGGGGGGAGCGAACACCGGGGAGCTGTTTTTT
- TRBJ2-7 - TRBV3-1 CASSPQGNPYEQYF TGTGCCAGCAGCCCCCAGGGTAACCCCTACGAGCAGTACTTC
- TRBJ2-3 - TRBV7-6 CASRLGLGDTQYF TGTGCCAGCAGATTAGGACTTGGAGATACGCAGTATTTT
- TRBJ2-3 - TRBV20-1 CSARDASQGGDTQYF TGCAGTGCTAGAGATGCTTCACAGGGAGGCGATACGCAGTATTTT
TRBD1 TRBJ2-7 - TRBV27 CASSFLSYQLDRVSEQYF TGTGCCAGCAGTTTCCTCTCATACCAACTTGACAGGGTGTCCGAGCAGTACTTC
TRBD2 TRBJ2-1 - TRBV3-1 CASSQVVAGVAYNEQFF TGTGCCAGCAGCCAAGTAGTAGCGGGAGTTGCCTACAATGAGCAGTTCTTC
- TRBJ2-5 few TRBV4-1 CASSHPPHGRETQYF TGCGCCAGCAGCCATCCCCCTCATGGGCGGGAGACCCAGTACTTC
- TRBJ2-1 - TRBV7-7 CASSLAEMNEQFF TGTGCTAGCAGCTTAGCAGAGATGAATGAGCAGTTCTTC
TRBD2 TRBJ2-7 once TRBV20-1 CSARDRAGLLYEQYF TGCAGTGCTAGAGATCGAGCGGGATTATTGTACGAGCAGTACTTC
- TRBJ2-6 - TRBV28 CASISGAAGGANVLTF TGTGCCAGCATCTCAGGCGCAGCGGGTGGGGCCAACGTCCTGACTTTC
TRBD1 TRBJ2-7 - TRBV6-6 CASSSQDRTYEQYF TGTGCCAGCAGTTCCCAGGACAGGACCTACGAGCAGTACTTC
TRBD1 TRBJ1-2 - TRBV27 CASSLQGTAAYGYTF TGTGCCAGCAGTTTACAAGGGACAGCGGCCTATGGCTACACCTTC
- TRBJ2-7 - TRBV11-2 CASSLGLGAAYEQYF TGTGCCAGCAGCTTAGGGCTAGGAGCCGCCTACGAGCAGTACTTC
- TRBJ1-6 - TRBV9 CASSVGDRLYSPLHF TGTGCCAGCAGCGTCGGCGACAGGTTGTATTCACCCCTCCACTTT
TRBD1 TRBJ2-7 - TRBV20-1 CRAPTGSGSYEQYF TGCCGTGCCCCGACAGGGAGTGGATCCTACGAGCAGTACTTC
TRBD2 TRBJ2-5 few TRBV20-1 CSARATSGRAQETQYF TGCAGTGCTAGAGCGACTAGCGGGAGGGCCCAAGAGACCCAGTACTTC
TRBD2 TRBJ2-7 once TRBV4-2 CASSQDGPSGRNEQYF TGTGCCAGCAGCCAAGATGGTCCTAGCGGGAGAAACGAGCAGTACTTC
- TRBJ1-2 - TRBV7-9 CASSRPPQGNNGYTF TGTGCCAGCAGCAGACCCCCACAGGGAAATAATGGCTACACCTTC
TRBD2 TRBJ2-1 many TRBV28 CASGTSGRTNEQFF TGTGCCAGCGGGACTAGCGGGAGGACTAATGAGCAGTTCTTC
TRBD2 TRBJ2-7 - TRBV5-1 CASSTSGTSGSLYEQYF TGCGCCAGCAGCACAAGTGGGACTAGCGGGAGTTTATACGAGCAGTACTTC
- TRBJ1-1 few TRBV10-3 CAISESGSTEAFF TGTGCCATCAGTGAGTCCGGGAGCACTGAAGCTTTCTTT
- TRBJ2-1 few TRBV6-1 CASSEGGTDEQFF TGTGCCAGCAGTGAAGGAGGAACCGATGAGCAGTTCTTC
- TRBJ2-7 - TRBV4-2 CASSQDIGRGDEQYF TGTGCCAGCAGCCAAGATATTGGTAGAGGGGACGAGCAGTACTTC
- TRBJ1-2 few TRBV20-1 CSARAHAGSFGYTF TGCAGTGCTAGAGCCCACGCAGGATCCTTTGGCTACACCTTC
- TRBJ1-1 - TRBV4-2 CASSQEGILNTGAFF TGTGCCAGCAGCCAAGAAGGGATCTTGAACACTGGAGCTTTCTTT
TRBD1 TRBJ1-4 few TRBV3-1 CASSYDRGLTLNEKLFF TGTGCCAGCAGCTACGACAGGGGGCTAACCCTTAATGAAAAACTGTTTTTT
- TRBJ2-7 few TRBV10-3 CAISSGNEQYF TGTGCCATCAGCTCAGGGAACGAGCAGTACTTC
TRBD1 TRBJ2-7 - TRBV4-1 CASSQGGPGQGFYEQYF TGCGCCAGCAGCCAAGGCGGACCGGGACAGGGATTCTACGAGCAGTACTTC
- TRBJ1-1 few TRBV20-1 CSARLGQTWGTEAFF TGCAGTGCTAGATTAGGACAGACCTGGGGGACTGAAGCTTTCTTT
- TRBJ1-5 few TRBV24-1 CATSDQGQTYSNQPQHF TGTGCCACCAGTGACCAAGGACAGACCTATAGCAATCAGCCCCAGCATTTT
TRBD1 TRBJ1-2 few TRBV27 CASSLAGQGVYGYTF TGTGCCAGCAGTTTAGCGGGACAGGGAGTGTATGGCTACACCTTC
- TRBJ1-2 - TRBV4-1 CASSQTLSYGYTF TGCGCCAGCAGCCAAACCCTCAGCTATGGCTACACCTTC
- TRBJ1-1 - TRBV29-1 CSVEFPEAFF TGCAGCGTTGAATTCCCTGAAGCTTTCTTT
- TRBJ1-2 - TRBV4-1 CASSQDTANYGYTF TGCGCCAGCAGCCAAGACACAGCTAACTATGGCTACACCTTC
- TRBJ2-7 - TRBV7-2 CASSLGASGLYYEQYF TGTGCCAGCAGCTTAGGGGCTTCGGGCTTATATTACGAGCAGTACTTC
- TRBJ1-1 - TRBV6-5 CASSHGRVAPNTEAFF TGTGCCAGCAGTCACGGTCGGGTGGCCCCGAACACTGAAGCTTTCTTT
- TRBJ1-2 - TRBV7-9 CASTEEKGEPGKGNYGYTF TGTGCCAGCACCGAGGAAAAGGGGGAGCCAGGGAAGGGTAACTATGGCTACACCTTC
TRBD2 TRBJ2-1 - TRBV5-1 CASSSMTSGDGEQFF TGCGCCAGCAGCTCGATGACTAGCGGGGACGGTGAGCAGTTCTTC
TRBD1 TRBJ2-1 once TRBV14 CASRDRGANNEQFF TGTGCCAGCAGGGACAGGGGAGCTAACAATGAGCAGTTCTTC